These T cell receptor beta chains were read from a single sample in a study of CD8+ T cells in alopecia areata. The table came from immunoSEQ multiplex PCR; TCRdb's copy has only in-frame clones and leaves some out. Among under 35,000 clones, 60% to 85% were seen once, and the ten largest hold 15% to 20%. Sequencing was done on a sample of NKG2D-low CD8+ T cells sorted from blood. These receptors originate from a human donor with alopecia areata. Both conserved end residues are part of each CDR3. The D gene is left open where the match is weak. Size is omitted from some rows. Given values are once, few, many or a class for expanded clones.

TRBV6-4	TRBD1	TRBJ2-3	.	TGTGCCAGCAGTGACAAAGGGACAGGTGGGTCAGATACGCAGTATTTT	CASSDKGTGGSDTQYF
TRBV19	TRBD2	TRBJ2-1	.	TGTGCCAGTAGTATAAGGTATGGACTAGCGGACAATGAGCAGTTCTTC	CASSIRYGLADNEQFF
TRBV6-4	TRBD2	TRBJ2-1	.	TGTGCCAGCAGTGAACGGGCGGGGGGTCAGGATGAGCAGTTCTTC	CASSERAGGQDEQFF
TRBV19	.	TRBJ2-7	few	TGTGCCAGTGCGATAGGTTCGGGCAGCTCCTACGAGCAGTACTTC	CASAIGSGSSYEQYF
TRBV5-4	.	TRBJ2-3	.	TGTGCCAGCAGCTTGGCGCCGGGACTTAACACAGATACGCAGTATTTT	CASSLAPGLNTDTQYF
TRBV4-2	TRBD2	TRBJ2-7	.	TGTGCCAGCAGCCAACTAGCGGGGGGGCCGAAAGAGCAGTACTTC	CASSQLAGGPKEQYF
TRBV7-9	.	TRBJ2-3	.	TGTGCCAGCAGCTTCGGGCCCACAGATACGCAGTATTTT	CASSFGPTDTQYF
TRBV14	.	TRBJ2-6	few	TGTGCCAGCAGCACACGGACAGCTTGGGCTTCTGGGGCCAACGTCCTGACTTTC	CASSTRTAWASGANVLTF
TRBV5-1	.	TRBJ2-7	once	TGCGCCAGCACCTTTGGCTACGAGCAGTACTTC	CASTFGYEQYF
TRBV2	.	TRBJ2-3	once	TGTGCCAGCACTTCAGAGGGACCCCGCAATAAGGAAGATACGCAGTATTTT	CASTSEGPRNKEDTQYF
TRBV13	.	TRBJ2-2	.	TGTGCCAGCAGCTTCCCATCAGGAAGGGAAACCGGGGAGCTGTTTTTT	CASSFPSGRETGELFF
TRBV30	TRBD1	TRBJ1-2	.	TGTGCCTGGAGTGGGCAGGGGGTGATTGGCTACACCTTC	CAWSGQGVIGYTF
TRBV29-1	.	TRBJ1-2	.	TGCAGCGTTGAACCACAGGGTTATACCTATGGCTACACCTTC	CSVEPQGYTYGYTF
TRBV27	TRBD2	TRBJ2-2	.	TGTGCCAGCAGTCAATTAGCGGGAGGGCCTTGGGAGCTGTTTTTT	CASSQLAGGPWELFF
TRBV14	TRBD2	TRBJ2-4	.	TGTGCCAGCAGCCAAGGGTTTTCGCTAGCGGGAGGAATTCAGTACTTC	CASSQGFSLAGGIQYF
TRBV29-1	.	TRBJ2-5	.	TGCAGCGTACAAGTAGAGACCCAGTACTTC	CSVQVETQYF
TRBV4-1	.	TRBJ2-6	once	TGCGCCAGCAGCCAAGGAGAGGTCTCTGGGGCCAACGTCCTGACTTTC	CASSQGEVSGANVLTF
TRBV4-3	.	TRBJ2-7	.	TGCGCCAGCAGCCAAGATTTCGGGGAGCAGTACTTC	CASSQDFGEQYF
TRBV30	TRBD1	TRBJ1-2	.	TGTGCCTGGAAGGACAGGGTGGGAAACTATGGCTACACCTTC	CAWKDRVGNYGYTF
TRBV5-1	.	TRBJ2-1	.	TGCGCCAGCAGCCACGGCACCGGGACGGTATACAATGAGCAGTTCTTC	CASSHGTGTVYNEQFF
TRBV2	.	TRBJ2-1	.	TGTGCCAGCCGGGGTTACAATGAGCAGTTCTTC	CASRGYNEQFF
TRBV5-6	.	TRBJ2-7	.	TGTGCCAGCAGCTTGGTCTCCTGGACTCGGCACGAGCAGTACTTC	CASSLVSWTRHEQYF
TRBV5-1	TRBD2	TRBJ2-5	.	TGCGCCAGCAGCTTAGGACTAGCGGGTCAAGAGACCCAGTACTTC	CASSLGLAGQETQYF
TRBV30	.	TRBJ2-2	.	TGTGCCTCCGGACAGCCGAACACCGGGGAGCTGTTTTTT	CASGQPNTGELFF
TRBV6-5	.	TRBJ2-1	.	TGTGCCAGCAGTTACTCGAGGGGTACGCTGTTCTTC	CASSYSRGTLFF
TRBV7-9	.	TRBJ1-2	.	TGCGCCAGCAGCCAAGGGCAGGGGCTTGATGGCTACACCTTC	CASSQGQGLDGYTF
TRBV6-5	.	TRBJ1-1	.	TGTGCCAGCAGCCCCGGTCGGGGCATGAACACTGAAGCTTTCTTT	CASSPGRGMNTEAFF
TRBV21-1	.	TRBJ1-2	.	TGTGCCAGCAGCAAAAAACAGGCACGGAACTATGGCTACACCTTC	CASSKKQARNYGYTF
TRBV27	TRBD1	TRBJ2-7	.	TGTGCCAGCAGTTTTGGGACAGGGACCGAGCAGTACTTC	CASSFGTGTEQYF
TRBV27	TRBD1	TRBJ2-2	.	TGTGCCAGCAGTATCAGGGGGCTCACCGGGGAGCTGTTTTTT	CASSIRGLTGELFF
TRBV5-1	.	TRBJ2-3	.	TGCGCCAGCGCCACTACCGACACGGGCTCTAGCACAGATACGCAGTATTTT	CASATTDTGSSTDTQYF
TRBV7-9	.	TRBJ2-3	few	TGTGCCAGCAGCCCAAGCCCCTCAGATACGCAGTATTTT	CASSPSPSDTQYF
TRBV9	TRBD1	TRBJ2-1	.	TGTGCCAGCAGCGTAGTGGGACAGGGAGACAATGAGCAGTTCTTC	CASSVVGQGDNEQFF
TRBV4-2	.	TRBJ1-1	medium-sized	TGTGCCAGCAGCTTCCTACGGGGGGCTCGCGACACTGAAGCTTTCTTT	CASSFLRGARDTEAFF
TRBV25-1	.	TRBJ2-7	.	TGTGCCAGCAGTGAATTTGGGCTAGCGAGCTACGAGCAGTACTTC	CASSEFGLASYEQYF
TRBV6-1	.	TRBJ1-5	once	TGTGCCAGCAGGAACAGGGATGTTCAGCCCCAGCATTTT	CASRNRDVQPQHF
TRBV7-9	.	TRBJ2-5	.	TGTGCCAGCAGCTTTTCGTGGGGACCACAAGAGACCCAGTACTTC	CASSFSWGPQETQYF